These 12 T cell receptor beta chains share one sample of origin, sequenced in a study of regulatory T cells in long-lasting Graves disease. Described time point: newly diagnosed GD, antithyroid drugs for less than 3 months. PBMC-extracted RNA yielded the TCR library. CDR3 regions were amplified by Arm-PCR using iRepertoire HTBI primers to build TCR beta libraries. MiXCR, run by TCRdb on the multiplex PCR reads, gives a single entry per CDR3 protein. The sample consists of more than 400,000 distinct CDR3 sequences, about 17% of them appearing once. Separately, the same data were catalogued under a study of T cells in Graves' hyperthyroidism and ophthalmopathy.

The input for sequencing was peripheral blood mononuclear cells (PBMCs), taken at new diagnosis, from a patient treated with antithyroid drugs. These TCRs come from a man in his forties or fifties with Graves disease.

Points on this clonotype: One base away lies a much larger clone, so this may be a sequencing read error. The chain uses TRBV30 and TRBJ2-7, with D hard to call. Trimming took 5 bases from V and 7 from J, leaving 12 bases between them. Germline V gene lookup returns CDR1 GTSNPN and CDR2 SVGIG (reference sequence). This CDR3 is built from 11 residues. CDR3 in DNA: TGTGCCTGGCTCTTAAGGTGGGAGCAGTACTTC. This translates into CAWLLRWEQYF. The whole variable domain, remainder taken from reference TRBV30 and TRBJ2-7, is SQTIHQWPATLVQPVGSPLSLECTVEGTSNPNLYWYRQAAGRGLQLLFYSVGIGQISSEVPQNLSASRPQDRQFILSSKKLLLSDSGFYLCAWLLRWEQYFGPGTRLTVT.

Only a few counts were recorded for this clonotype. The chain recombines TRBV19 with TRBJ1-5; D ambiguous. The ends were cut back, 1 base at V and 3 bases at J, with 10 bases in the middle. This CDR3 has 15 residues. Germline CDR1 is LNHDA and CDR2 is SQIVND (reference sequence). CDR3 residues: CASSIVGSTNQPQHF. The CDR3 coding sequence is TGTGCCAGTAGTATAGTGGGTAGTACCAATCAGCCCCAGCATTTT.

At least ten counts were recorded for this clonotype. This chain joins TRBV12-3 or TRBV12-4 and TRBJ2-7, with D perhaps matching TRBD2 (6 bases). There are 15 residues in the CDR3. Trimming took 6 bases from V and 0 from J, leaving 15 bases between them. The CDR3 DNA is TGTGCCAGCAGCCTTAGCGGAGCTAGCTCCTACGAGCAGTACTTC. Translated: CASSLSGASSYEQYF.

At least ten counts were recorded for this clonotype. V is TRBV6-1 and J is TRBJ2-1, with unresolved D. The CDR3 totals 11 residues. The germline CDR1 and CDR2 sequences are MNHNS and SASEGT. V was cut by 6 bases and J by 9 bases, with 9 bases left in between. The CDR3 spells CASRGLSEQFF. The CDR3 bases are TGTGCCAGCAGAGGATTGAGTGAGCAGTTCTTC.

Ten or more counts support this clonotype. The chain uses TRBV24-1 and TRBJ2-5; D possibly corresponds to TRBD2 (5 bases). The CDR3 loop spans 15 amino acids. Germline V gene sequence: CDR1 KGHDR, CDR2 SFDVKD. V was pared by 7 bases and J by 4 bases, with 18 bases between. The CDR3 protein is CATSDGLEERETQYF. The CDR3, as DNA: TGTGCCACCAGCGACGGACTGGAAGAAAGAGAGACCCAGTACTTC.

This clonotype was counted ten times or more. The chain carries TRBV20-1 and TRBJ2-7; no clear D gene. Trimming removed 4 bases from V and 2 bases from J, with 15 bases in between. This CDR3 spans 14 amino acids. Germline CDR1 is DFQATT and CDR2 is SNEGSKA (reference sequence). The CDR3 region has the DNA TGCAGTGCTATCCGCGGTCGGAGCCCCTACGAGCAGTACTTC. This translates into CSAIRGRSPYEQYF.

The table lists this clonotype with many counts. V usage is TRBV24-1 and J usage is TRBJ2-3; 7 nucleotides line up with TRBD1. V lost 3 bases and J lost 1; bases outside the gene matches: 3. Germline V gives CDR1 KGHDR, CDR2 SFDVKD. The CDR3 is 15 amino acids. The CDR3 here is CATSDPGTGTDTQYF. CDR3 nucleotide sequence: TGTGCCACCAGTGATCCCGGGACAGGCACAGATACGCAGTATTTT.

This clonotype was recorded many times. The gene calls are TRBV24-1 and TRBJ2-1; 7 bases line up with TRBD1. The CDR3 sequence is 16 residues long. Per germline, CDR1 KGHDR and CDR2 SFDVKD. V lost 7 bases, J lost 2 bases, and 10 bases stayed unmatched. In nucleotides, the CDR3 is TGTGCCACCAGCGACGTTGAGACAGGGACCTACAATGAGCAGTTCTTC. This encodes CATSDVETGTYNEQFF.

This clonotype was detected a few times. The CDR3 sequence is CSARDLGLFYGYTF. The CDR3 region has the DNA TGCAGTGCTAGAGATCTGGGGCTCTTCTATGGCTACACCTTC. The chain employs TRBV20-1 and TRBJ1-2; D might be TRBD1 (5 bases). V was trimmed by 0 bases and J by 4 bases, leaving 12 bases between them. Germline V CDR1 and CDR2: DFQATT, SNEGSKA (reference sequence). This CDR3 has 14 residues.

The chain carries TRBV6-1 and TRBJ2-2, with 9 bases aligning to TRBD2. The length of the CDR3 is 15 residues. Losses at the gene ends were 7 bases for V and 6 bases for J; bases not matched to a gene: 9. Germline CDR1 is MNHNS and CDR2 is SASEGT. CDR3 bases: TGTGCCAGCAAAGTCAGAACTAGCGGGTCCGGGGAGCTGTTTTTT. It codes for CASKVRTSGSGELFF.

This clonotype was seen more than once but under ten times. CDR3 in amino acids: CASSLEGGVNTGELFF. The CDR3 region has the DNA TGCGCCAGCAGCTTGGAGGGCGGGGTGAACACCGGGGAGCTGTTTTTT. The chain recombines TRBV5-1 with TRBJ2-2, with D possibly TRBD2 on 6 matching bases. This CDR3 comprises 16 residues. Trimming shortened V by 0 bases and J by 1 base, and 10 bases separated the two germline ends. The germline gives CDR1 SGHRS, CDR2 YFSETQ.

V usage is TRBV5-4 and J usage is TRBJ2-3; TRBD2 matches at 12 bases. The CDR3 has 16 amino acids. The germline V gene encodes CDR1 SGHNT and CDR2 YYREEE (reference sequence). With 6 bases clipped from V and 1 base from J, the junction kept 6 bases outside the gene matches. CDR3 sequence (DNA): TGTGCCAGCACCCCCGGACTAGCGGGGCGCACAGATACGCAGTATTTT. This sequence encodes CASTPGLAGRTDTQYF.